The 14 T cell receptor beta chains below all came from one sample that was sequenced in a study of chemoradiotherapy in HPV16-positive cancers. Clones were read by immunoSEQ multiplex PCR, and TCRdb kept only the in-frame ones, dropping some. Of 20,000 to 25,000 clones in the sample, approximately 89% were seen once. Source: blood, taken from a patient who underwent chemoradiotherapy. Receptor source: a human donor with HPV-associated anogenital cancer.

Notes on this clone: One end of the junction fails to match germline, which may point to a read error. This chain connects TRBV7-7 to TRBJ2-7, with D possibly TRBD2 on 6 matching bases. This CDR3 has 15 residues. The germline CDR1 and CDR2 sequences are SSHAT and FNYEAQ (reference sequence). The CDR3 reads CASSPRDGSPYEQYF. The DNA of the CDR3 is TGTGCTAGCAGCCCCAGGGACGGGAGCCCCTACGAGCAGTACTTC.

This sequence joins TRBV5-1 and TRBJ2-2; 12 bases agree with TRBD2. The CDR3 is made up of 16 amino acids. CDR1 SGHRS and CDR2 YFSETQ come from the germline V gene. V dropped 3 bases and J dropped 1; count of bases not matched to a gene: 1. CDR3 DNA sequence: TGCGCCAGCAGCTGGGGACTAGCGGGGAACACCGGGGAGCTGTTTTTT. It encodes CASSWGLAGNTGELFF.

The chain uses TRBV11-3 and TRBJ2-7, with TRBD2 matching 13 bases. CDR3 size: 16 residues. The J segment lost 3 bases and the V segment lost 6 bases, leaving 8 bases of the junction unmatched. CDR1 and CDR2 (germline): SGHNT, YENEEA. DNA for the CDR3: TGTGCCAGCAGTCCGACCGGACTAGCGGGAGTCTACGAGCAGTACTTC. Amino acids: CASSPTGLAGVYEQYF.

Concerning this clone: At one end the junction does not follow the germline gene, possibly because of a read error. The chain employs TRBV25-1 and TRBJ1-3; D unclear. The CDR3 covers 16 residues. Germline lookup yields CDR1 MGHDK and CDR2 SYGVNS. The CDR3: CASSAPDREPGNTIYF. CDR3 nucleotides: TGTGCCAGCAGTGCTCCGGACCGTGAACCTGGGAACACCATATATTTT.

This clone was seen once. The CDR3 DNA follows: TGTGCCAGTAGCCCGTTCCACAGCGAGCTGGGCTACGAGCAGTACTTC. Protein sequence: CASSPFHSELGYEQYF. V usage is TRBV19 and J usage is TRBJ2-7; D is ambiguous. Trimming took off 6 bases at V and 3 bases at J, with 21 bases between the two ends. The CDR3 is 16 amino acids. In germline, CDR1 is LNHDA, CDR2 SQIVND (reference sequence).

V gene TRBV6-5 combines with J gene TRBJ1-2, with 7 bases lining up with TRBD1. The germline V gene encodes CDR1 MNHEY and CDR2 SVGAGI. This CDR3 spans 15 amino acids. The V and J ends lost 0 bases and 2 bases, in that order; junction bases with no gene match: 3. The CDR3 reads CASSYSDRRNYGYTF. The CDR3 DNA sequence: TGTGCCAGCAGTTACTCGGACAGGCGAAACTATGGCTACACCTTC.

The rearrangement links TRBV2 to TRBJ1-1, with D unclear. V dropped 4 bases and J dropped 4 bases, with 10 bases sitting between them. Germline-derived CDR1 and CDR2 are SNHLY and FYNNEI. The CDR3 has 13 amino acids. CDR3 in amino acids: CASSVEVSTEAFF. CDR3 nucleotide sequence: TGTGCCAGCAGTGTTGAGGTTAGCACTGAAGCTTTCTTT.

The CDR3 loop reads CASSQADAYEQYF. As DNA, the CDR3 is TGCGCCAGCAGCCAAGCCGACGCGTACGAGCAGTACTTC. The chain has TRBV4-3 and TRBJ2-7, with D uncertain. This CDR3 spans 13 amino acids. Germline V lookup: CDR1 LGHNA, CDR2 YSLEER. The ends were cut back, 1 base at V and 4 bases at J, with 8 bases in the middle.

The table lists this clone with a count of one. The chain couples TRBV7-9 to TRBJ2-3, with a weak D call TRBD1 (6 bases). The CDR3 runs to 14 residues. Trimming cost V 5 bases and J 2 bases, with 11 bases left between them. Germline-derived CDR1 and CDR2 are SEHNR and FQNEAQ (reference sequence). CDR3 loop: CASSPQGNTDTQYF. CDR3 coding DNA: TGTGCCAGCAGCCCTCAGGGGAACACAGATACGCAGTATTTT.

This sequence joins TRBV6-5 and TRBJ1-2; no reliable D call. CDR1 MNHEY and CDR2 SVGAGI come from the germline V gene. The germline V and J ends were trimmed by 2 bases and 5 bases, with 9 bases remaining between them. The length of the CDR3 is 13 residues. The CDR3 DNA reads TGTGCCAGCAGTTACGACCTCACATATGGCTACACCTTC. Encoded protein: CASSYDLTYGYTF.

The chain couples TRBV14 to TRBJ1-4; possibly TRBD1 for D (5 bases). Trimming shortened V by 0 bases and J by 0 bases, and 5 bases separated the two germline ends. CDR1 SGHDN and CDR2 FVKESK come from the germline V gene. This CDR3 region has 15 residues. CDR3 region: CASSQDRATNEKLFF. The DNA of the CDR3 is TGTGCCAGCAGCCAAGACAGGGCAACTAATGAAAAACTGTTTTTT. Combining the CDR3 with reference TRBV14 and TRBJ1-4 gives the whole variable domain EAGVTQFPSHSVIEKGQTVTLRCDPISGHDNLYWYRRVMGKEIKFLLHFVKESKQDESGMPNNRFLAERTGGTYSTLKVQPAELEDSGVYFCASSQDRATNEKLFFGSGTQLSVL.

This sequence joins TRBV6-1 and TRBJ2-7, with D unresolved. This CDR3 contains 14 residues. Germline V lookup: CDR1 MNHNS, CDR2 SASEGT. With 3 bases removed from V and 2 bases from J, the gap between germline ends came to 11 bases. CDR3 bases: TGTGCCAGCAGTGACTTCGGGCCCCCCTACGAGCAGTACTTC. Protein: CASSDFGPPYEQYF.

This rearrangement joins TRBV5-1 to TRBJ2-7, with 8 bases lining up with TRBD2. Trimming removed 6 bases from V and 6 bases from J; junction bases left unmatched: 5. Germline V gene sequence: CDR1 SGHRS, CDR2 YFSETQ. The CDR3 has 12 amino acids. This chain's CDR3 is CASTREGSEQYF. DNA for the CDR3: TGCGCCAGCACTCGGGAGGGGTCCGAGCAGTACTTC.

This chain connects TRBV10-3 to TRBJ2-5; D is unresolved. From germline, CDR1 is ENHRY and CDR2 SYGVKD. The CDR3 contains 13 residues. V was clipped by 3 bases and J by 2 bases, with 7 bases between them. CDR3 region: CAISDDTQETQYF. CDR3 bases: TGTGCCATCAGTGATGACACGCAAGAGACCCAGTACTTC.